The 17 T cell receptor beta chains reported below all come from one sample, sequenced in a study of blood T cell repertoires in COVID-19. TCRdb's copy holds only in-frame clones and misses some; the assay was immunoSEQ multiplex PCR. Of just over 300,000 clones listed, about nine tenths are singletons. Source material: PBMCs or T cells enriched from blood (not recorded which). These receptors came from a man aged 25-45 years who had recovered from COVID-19.

V is TRBV18 and J is TRBJ1-2; D may be TRBD1 (6 bases). Germline V gives CDR1 KGHSH, CDR2 LQKENI. CDR3 length equals 14 residues. The V end lost 3 bases, the J end lost 4 bases, and 12 bases lay between the germline ends. CDR3 DNA: TGTGCCAGCTCACCTAACAGGGAAGCCTATGGCTACACCTTC. This gives the protein CASSPNREAYGYTF.

The rearrangement uses TRBV5-1 and TRBJ2-2; D is perhaps TRBD1 (6 bases). The CDR3 spans 14 residues. The germline CDR1 and CDR2 sequences are SGHRS and YFSETQ. Trimming took 3 bases from V and 6 from J, leaving 12 bases between them. CDR3 DNA sequence: TGCGCCAGCAGCTGGGGGACAACGGCCGGGGAGCTGTTTTTT. It translates to CASSWGTTAGELFF.

CDR3 region: CASSPRTEDYGYTF. The CDR3 region has the DNA TGTGCCAGCAGTCCGCGGACGGAGGACTATGGCTACACCTTC. The chain carries TRBV25-1 and TRBJ1-2; D is unclear. Per germline, CDR1 MGHDK and CDR2 SYGVNS. V lost 5 bases, J lost 3 bases, and 13 bases lay in between. This CDR3 is 14 amino acids long.

The genes are TRBV6-5 and TRBJ1-6, with D unclear. The germline CDR1 and CDR2 sequences are MNHEY and SVGAGI. The CDR3 extends over 15 amino acids. V lost 0 bases and J lost 10, with 13 bases in between. The CDR3, as DNA: TGTGCCAGCAGTTACTCGCAAGAGCGTTGGTCACCCCTCCACTTT. This gives the protein CASSYSQERWSPLHF.

V and J are TRBV12-3 or TRBV12-4 and TRBJ1-5; the match to TRBD1 covers 8 bases. The CDR3 runs 13 residues. V shed 5 bases, J shed 9 bases, and the junction held 6 bases outside the gene matches. The CDR3 spells CASSRQGPPPQHF. Here the CDR3 DNA reads TGTGCCAGCAGTAGACAGGGGCCCCCGCCCCAGCATTTT.

The V and J genes are TRBV30 and TRBJ1-1, with 8 bases lining up with TRBD1. The CDR3 sequence is 14 residues long. Trimming removed 3 bases from V and 4 bases from J; junction bases left unmatched: 7. Germline loops: CDR1 GTSNPN, CDR2 SVGIG (reference sequence). The CDR3 sequence is CAWRKDRASTEAFF. CDR3 DNA sequence: TGTGCCTGGAGGAAGGACAGGGCGAGCACTGAAGCTTTCTTT.

This chain links TRBV7-8 with TRBJ2-2; TRBD2 might be the D (5 bases). Germline lookup yields CDR1 SGHVS and CDR2 FQNEAQ. CDR3 length: 13 amino acids. Trimming took off 1 base at V and 12 bases at J, with 12 bases between the two ends. The CDR3 region is CASSLESGGKLFF. DNA for the CDR3: TGTGCCAGCAGCTTAGAGAGCGGCGGTAAGCTGTTTTTT.

This chain connects TRBV19 to TRBJ1-1; TRBD1 is a possible D gene (5 bases). The CDR3 runs 14 residues. The V end lost 3 bases, the J end lost 3 bases, and 11 bases lay between the germline ends. Germline V gene lookup returns CDR1 LNHDA and CDR2 SQIVND (reference sequence). In DNA, the CDR3 is TGTGCCAGTAGTATGAGTCAGGGTTACACTGAAGCTTTCTTT. It translates to CASSMSQGYTEAFF.

The chain links TRBV6-5 to TRBJ2-3; 7 nucleotides align to TRBD1. Germline V gives CDR1 MNHEY, CDR2 SVGAGI. V was clipped by 5 bases and J by 2 bases; unmatched bases: 4. CDR3 size: 14 residues. The CDR3 coding sequence is TGTGCCAGCAGTACAGGGGCACCCACAGATACGCAGTATTTT. Protein: CASSTGAPTDTQYF.

V is TRBV4-1 and J is TRBJ1-6; the D is unclear. The V gene's germline CDR1 is MGHRA and CDR2 YSYEKL. V dropped 4 bases and J dropped 4 bases, with 14 bases sitting between them. CDR3 length: 16 amino acids. The CDR3 region has the DNA TGCGCCAGCAGCCCCGTTGAGGGCCCATATAATTCACCCCTCCACTTT. Translating gives CASSPVEGPYNSPLHF.

This chain connects TRBV30 to TRBJ2-7; the D gene is possibly TRBD2 (5 bases). The CDR3 runs to 12 residues. The germline gives CDR1 GTSNPN, CDR2 SVGIG (reference sequence). CDR3 sequence reads: CAGFIGAYEQYF. The CDR3 nucleotides read TGTGCTGGCTTCATCGGGGCCTACGAGCAGTACTTC. The whole variable domain, filled in from reference TRBV30 and TRBJ2-7, reads SQTIHQWPATLVQPVGSPLSLECTVEGTSNPNLYWYRQAAGRGLQLLFYSVGIGQISSEVPQNLSASRPQDRQFILSSKKLLLSDSGFYLCAGFIGAYEQYFGPGTRLTVT.

The chain links TRBV18 to TRBJ2-1; TRBD1 aligns across 7 bases. The ends lost 3 bases at V and 9 bases at J; junction bases unmatched: 8. Germline CDR1 KGHSH, CDR2 LQKENI. CDR3 length: 14 amino acids. The CDR3: CASSPSRGPGEQFF. In nucleotides, the CDR3 is TGTGCCAGCTCACCCAGTAGGGGGCCAGGTGAGCAGTTCTTC. Supplemented by reference TRBV18 and TRBJ2-1, the full variable domain reads NAGVMQNPRHLVRRRGQEARLRCSPMKGHSHVYWYRQLPEEGLKFMVYLQKENIIDESGMPKERFSAEFPKEGPSILRIQQVVRGDSAAYFCASSPSRGPGEQFFGPGTRLTVL.

The chain carries TRBV20-1 and TRBJ2-2; unclear D gene. CDR1 and CDR2 (germline): DFQATT, SNEGSKA (reference sequence). The germline V and J ends were trimmed by 6 bases and 7 bases, with 9 bases remaining between them. The CDR3 is made up of 11 amino acids. DNA of the CDR3: TGCAGTGCAACTCGTGGCGGGGAGCTGTTTTTT. Translated: CSATRGGELFF.

The table lists this clone with a count of one. This chain uses TRBV3-1 (or the pseudogene TRBV3-2) with TRBJ1-2, with 9 bases that match TRBD1. The CDR3 length is 15 residues. The germline gives CDR1 LGHDT, CDR2 YNNKEL (reference sequence). The V gene end was trimmed by 5 bases and the J gene end by 2 bases; junction bases not matched to a gene: 6. The CDR3 coding sequence is TGTGCCAGCAGCAAGAGGACAGGGGAAAACTATGGCTACACCTTC. Translation gives CASSKRTGENYGYTF.

Note on this clone: One junction end does not reproduce the germline sequence, and a read error may be involved. The chain uses TRBV19 and TRBJ2-2; no reliable D call. The germline CDR1 and CDR2 sequences are LNHDA and SQIVND (reference sequence). This CDR3 contains 13 residues. CDR3 region: CTPRQKNTGELFF. CDR3 DNA: TGCACCCCGCGGCAGAAGAACACCGGGGAGCTGTTTTTT.

This chain links TRBV7-9 with TRBJ2-2, with TRBD1 as a possible D gene (5 bases). V gave up 3 bases and J gave up 4 bases, with 12 bases separating them. CDR3 length equals 15 residues. Germline V lookup: CDR1 SEHNR, CDR2 FQNEAQ (reference sequence). CDR3 residues: CASSLSGRTTGELFF. The CDR3 coding sequence is TGTGCCAGCAGCTTGTCAGGGCGCACCACCGGGGAGCTGTTTTTT.

This chain links TRBV10-3 with TRBJ2-7, with D maybe TRBD2 (6 bases). V shed 0 bases and J shed 2 bases, with 8 bases lying between them. Per the germline V gene, CDR1 is ENHRY and CDR2 is SYGVKD. The CDR3 is 14 amino acids. DNA of the CDR3: TGTGCCATCAGTGAGTCCCGACTAGCCTACGAGCAGTACTTC. Protein product: CAISESRLAYEQYF.